Each of the 13 T cell receptor beta chains below was sequenced from the same sample in a study of shared clonotypes between healthy human individuals. TCRdb's copy holds only in-frame clones and misses some; the assay was immunoSEQ multiplex PCR. The sample has about 1.1 million clones; about 80% are singletons. Sequenced: memory CD4+ T cells from PBMCs. Regarding subset: CD45RA-negative fraction. Receptors originate from a man between 18 and 29 years old in good health. Some clones in this sample may be carry-over from other donors' samples.

V and J are TRBV28 and TRBJ2-4; tentatively, D is TRBD1 (5 bases). The CDR3 totals 15 residues. V lost 4 bases, J lost 2 bases, and 12 bases lay in between. Germline V gene data show CDR1 as MDHEN and CDR2 as SYDVKM. CDR3 region: CASSSPGFTKNIQYF. The CDR3 DNA follows: TGTGCCAGCAGTTCGCCAGGGTTTACCAAAAACATTCAGTACTTC.

The chain carries TRBV6-5 and TRBJ2-7, with no clear D. CDR1 and CDR2 from the germline V gene are MNHEY and SVGAGI. V was shortened by 2 bases and J by 4 bases, with 12 bases between the two germline ends. The CDR3 spans 14 residues. CDR3 sequence reads: CASSYGLGAYEQYF. CDR3 nucleotides: TGTGCCAGCAGTTACGGGCTCGGCGCATACGAGCAGTACTTC.

The V call is TRBV5-1, the J call TRBJ2-1; 9 bases are a match to TRBD2. CDR3 size: 15 residues. Germline CDR1 SGHRS, CDR2 YFSETQ. Losses at the gene ends were 4 bases for V and 6 bases for J; bases not matched to a gene: 8. CDR3 sequence: CASSPFRGLANEQFF. DNA of the CDR3: TGCGCCAGCAGCCCGTTCAGGGGACTAGCCAATGAGCAGTTCTTC.

CDR3 coding DNA: TGTGCCACGGCCCCGGGACAGGCCTCCTACGAGCAGTACTTC. It encodes CATAPGQASYEQYF. This chain connects TRBV6-5 to TRBJ2-7; TRBD1 aligns across 8 bases. CDR3 length: 14 amino acids. CDR1 and CDR2 (germline): MNHEY, SVGAGI. The J segment lost 0 bases and the V segment lost 10 bases, leaving 8 bases of the junction unmatched.

J is TRBJ2-7 and V is TRBV27, with a weak D call TRBD2 (5 bases). Germline V lookup: CDR1 MNHEY, CDR2 SMNVEV (reference sequence). This CDR3 is 13 amino acids long. With 6 bases removed from V and 2 bases from J, the gap between germline ends came to 11 bases. The CDR3: CASSPQRAYEQYF. The CDR3 bases are TGTGCCAGCAGCCCACAGAGGGCCTACGAGCAGTACTTC.

In the case of this clone: The same CDR3 arises from other DNA sequences in this sample as well. The chain recombines TRBV6-5 with TRBJ1-5, with D uncertain. The CDR3 totals 13 residues. Trimming cost V 4 bases and J 0 bases, with 4 bases left between them. CDR1 and CDR2 from the germline V gene are MNHEY and SVGAGI. The CDR3 spells CASSLDSNQPQHF. CDR3 DNA: TGTGCCAGCAGTTTAGATAGCAATCAGCCCCAGCATTTT.

A note on this clone: Other DNA sequences in this specimen translate into the identical CDR3. This chain links TRBV7-9 with TRBJ1-5; D is unresolved. The germline V gene encodes CDR1 SEHNR and CDR2 FQNEAQ (reference sequence). The CDR3 length is 12 residues. Trimming left V 1 base short and J 6 bases short, with 4 bases between. The DNA of the CDR3 is TGTGCCAGCAGCTTAGAAAGTCAGCCCCAGCATTTT. It translates to CASSLESQPQHF.

The chain couples TRBV7-8 to TRBJ1-2, with 7 positions matching TRBD1. This CDR3 contains 14 residues. V trimming: 4 bases; J trimming: 5 bases; junction bases outside the gene matches: 7. Germline V lookup: CDR1 SGHVS, CDR2 FQNEAQ. CDR3 sequence reads: CASSSIGGPYGYTF. In nucleotides, the CDR3 is TGTGCCAGCAGCTCAATAGGGGGCCCGTATGGCTACACCTTC.

V and J are TRBV7-6 and TRBJ2-5; 8 bases are shared with TRBD1. The CDR3 consists of 15 residues. The germline CDR1 and CDR2 sequences are SGHVS and FNYEAQ. The V segment lost 5 bases and the J segment 5 bases; nucleotides outside the gene matches: 10. The DNA for the CDR3 is TGTGCCAGCAGCCCCCGGACAGGGAGTGGGGAGACCCAGTACTTC. Its translation is CASSPRTGSGETQYF.

The chain has TRBV2 and TRBJ1-2, with TRBD1 as a possible D gene (5 bases). This CDR3 comprises 16 residues. V shed 9 bases and J shed 7 bases, with 27 bases lying between them. Per germline, CDR1 SNHLY and CDR2 FYNNEI. CDR3 region: CASVKFDRPERGGYTF. As DNA, the CDR3 is TGTGCCAGTGTTAAGTTCGACAGACCCGAGAGAGGTGGCTACACCTTC.

V and J are TRBV6-5 and TRBJ2-5, with 10 bases aligning to TRBD1. From germline, CDR1 is MNHEY and CDR2 SVGAGI. Unmatched junction bases numbered 4, after V lost 5 bases and J lost 4 bases. The CDR3 runs to 14 residues. The CDR3 loop reads CASSRQGAGETQYF. The CDR3 coding sequence is TGTGCCAGCAGTCGACAGGGGGCAGGAGAGACCCAGTACTTC.

This chain uses TRBV11-2 with TRBJ2-3, with 12 bases aligning to TRBD2. This CDR3 region has 18 residues. After removal of 3 bases from V and 4 bases from J, the junction contained 11 bases not matched to a gene. The V gene's germline CDR1 is SGHAT and CDR2 FQNNGV. The CDR3 spells CASSFSSGRASAADTQYF. CDR3 sequence (DNA): TGTGCCAGCAGCTTTTCTAGCGGGAGGGCCTCAGCGGCAGATACGCAGTATTTT.

The rearrangement links TRBV11-3 to TRBJ2-1; D remains ambiguous. CDR1 and CDR2 (germline): SGHNT, YENEEA. Trimming shortened V by 5 bases and J by 6 bases, and 17 bases separated the two germline ends. The CDR3 is 15 residues long. CDR3 loop: CASSPNYGLINEQFF. Here the CDR3 DNA reads TGTGCCAGCAGCCCCAATTATGGTCTTATCAATGAGCAGTTCTTC.